This TCR beta chain was captured by sequencing in a study of cytomegalovirus exposure and HLA in healthy donors. Remarks on this clone: Its specificity is not known.

It was with 60 Vbeta and 13 Jbeta primers that the PCR ran. The table came from immunoSEQ multiplex PCR; TCRdb's copy has only in-frame clones and leaves some out. The sample has approximately 150,000 clones; roughly 75% are singletons. Study-wide findings and caveats: An analysis done earlier found most TCR beta V segments productive about 87% or about 30% of the time. Researchers counted around 180 TCR beta chains as cytomegalovirus-associated. A missense DCLRE1C variant was associated with V- and J-gene trimming of TCR beta chains in a later analysis, and an independent cohort replicated the association.

The CDR3 sequence is 12 residues long. CDR1 and CDR2 (germline): SGHRS, YFSETQ. Trimming removed 4 bases at V and 8 bases at J, with 12 bases between. The clonotype originates from a male donor in good health and CMV-seronegative. Specimen: PBMCs. The chain joins TRBV5-1 to TRBJ1-1, with unresolved D. The CDR3 spells CASSDRLYEAFF. The CDR3 DNA reads as TGCGCCAGCAGCGACCGACTGTACGAAGCTTTCTTT.